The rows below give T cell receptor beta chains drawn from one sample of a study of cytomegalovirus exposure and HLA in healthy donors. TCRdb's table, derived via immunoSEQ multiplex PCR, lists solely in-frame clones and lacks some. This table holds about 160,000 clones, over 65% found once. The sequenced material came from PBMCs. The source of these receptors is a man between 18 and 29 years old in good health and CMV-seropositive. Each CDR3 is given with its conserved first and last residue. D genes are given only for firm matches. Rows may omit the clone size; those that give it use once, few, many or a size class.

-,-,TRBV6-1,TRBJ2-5,TGTGCCAGCAGTGGAAAAAGAGGGAGTAGGGAGGAGACCCAGTACTTC,CASSGKRGSREETQYF
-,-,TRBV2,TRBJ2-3,TGTGCCAGCAGGAGAGGATTCGCCACGGATACGCAGTATTTT,CASRRGFATDTQYF
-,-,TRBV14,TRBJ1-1,TGTGCCAGCAGCCAAGGTCCGGGAAGGGAAGCTTTCTTT,CASSQGPGREAFF
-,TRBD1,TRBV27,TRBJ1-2,TGTGCCAGCAGTTTAGGGACAGGAAATGGCTACACCTTC,CASSLGTGNGYTF
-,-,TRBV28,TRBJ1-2,TGTGCCAGCTTACCCTCAGACAGGAAATATGGCTACACCTTC,CASLPSDRKYGYTF
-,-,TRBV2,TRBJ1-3,TGTGCCAGCGCGGGGAGCTCTGGAAACACCATATATTTT,CASAGSSGNTIYF
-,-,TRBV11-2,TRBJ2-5,TGTGCCAGCAGCGGCCATGCGGGGCAGCAAGAGACCCAGTACTTC,CASSGHAGQQETQYF
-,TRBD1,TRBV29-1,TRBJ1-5,TGCAGCGTTAAGGGACAGGGGCCCGATCAGCCCCAGCATTTT,CSVKGQGPDQPQHF
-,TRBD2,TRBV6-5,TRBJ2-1,TGTGCCAGCAGTTCCGGACTAGCGGGAGCACCTGAGCAGTTCTTC,CASSSGLAGAPEQFF
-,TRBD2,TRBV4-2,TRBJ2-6,TGTGCCAGCAGCCAAGATATAGCGGGGGGGCTCGGCTCTGGGGCCAACGTCCTGACTTTC,CASSQDIAGGLGSGANVLTF
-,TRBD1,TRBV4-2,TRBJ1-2,TGTGCCAGCAGCCAACGGGCAGGGGGCTCTGGATATGGCTACACCTTC,CASSQRAGGSGYGYTF
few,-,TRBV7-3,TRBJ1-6,TGTGCCAGCAGCTTAAAGTCAGTCTCCAATTCACCCCTCCACTTT,CASSLKSVSNSPLHF
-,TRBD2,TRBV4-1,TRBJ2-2,TGCGCCAGCAGCCCGGGACTAGCGGGAGGTTCGAACACCGGGGAGCTGTTTTTT,CASSPGLAGGSNTGELFF
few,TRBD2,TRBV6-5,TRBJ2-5,TGTGCCAGCAGTTATGGGGGGAGGGGCTTCGAGACCCAGTACTTC,CASSYGGRGFETQYF
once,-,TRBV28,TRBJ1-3,TGTGCCAGCAGTTTTGGGGGCCGGGCCTCTGGAAACACCATATATTTT,CASSFGGRASGNTIYF
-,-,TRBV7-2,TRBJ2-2,TGTGCCAGCAGCCTACAGGGAATTGGAGCCGGGGAGCTGTTTTTT,CASSLQGIGAGELFF
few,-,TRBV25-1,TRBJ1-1,TGTGCCAGCAGTGAAACCCTCCTTGGAGTAAACACTGAAGCTTTCTTT,CASSETLLGVNTEAFF
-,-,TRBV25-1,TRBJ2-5,TGTGCCAGCAGTGAATCCCTCACACGCCAAGAGACCCAGTACTTC,CASSESLTRQETQYF
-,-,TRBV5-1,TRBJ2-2,TGCGCCAGCAGCTTGAGAGAGGGCGGGGAGCTGTTTTTT,CASSLREGGELFF
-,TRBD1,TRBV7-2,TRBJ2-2,TGTGCCAGCAGCCACAGGGGCGGGGAGCTGTTTTTT,CASSHRGGELFF
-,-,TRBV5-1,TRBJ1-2,TGCGCCAGCAGGGAGTTTGAGGGCGACTATGGCTACACCTTC,CASREFEGDYGYTF
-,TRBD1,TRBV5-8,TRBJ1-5,TGTGCCAGCAGCTTGCAGGGGGACCAGCCCCAGCATTTT,CASSLQGDQPQHF
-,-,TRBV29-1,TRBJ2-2,TGCAGCGTTGGAGGAACGAGGCGGGGCACCGGGGAGCTGTTTTTT,CSVGGTRRGTGELFF
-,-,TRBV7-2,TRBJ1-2,TGTGCCAGCAGCGAAAGGGGGGGGCTCGGTGGCTACACCTTC,CASSERGGLGGYTF
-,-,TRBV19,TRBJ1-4,TGTGCCAGTAGTATTCGCGCCGCGTCTAATGAAAAACTGTTTTTT,CASSIRAASNEKLFF
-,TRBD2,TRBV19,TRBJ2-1,TGTGCCAGTAGTCTAACTAGCGGGGATTACAATGAGCAGTTCTTC,CASSLTSGDYNEQFF
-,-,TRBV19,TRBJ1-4,TGTGCCAGTAGTACCCAGGGCCGAACAACTAATGAAAAACTGTTTTTT,CASSTQGRTTNEKLFF
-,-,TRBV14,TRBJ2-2,TGTGCCAGCAGCACACCCGGGACTTTCACCGGGGAGCTGTTTTTT,CASSTPGTFTGELFF
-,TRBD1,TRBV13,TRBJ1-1,TGTGCCAGCAGCTTAGGAGACAGGGGATTTCGAAACATGAACACTGAAGCTTTCTTT,CASSLGDRGFRNMNTEAFF
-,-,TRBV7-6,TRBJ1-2,TGTGCCAGCAGCGCTGGAGACTATGGCTACACCTTC,CASSAGDYGYTF
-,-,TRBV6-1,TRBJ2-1,TGTGCCAGCAGTCCAACCCTGGGACGGGGAGGTGAGCAGTTCTTC,CASSPTLGRGGEQFF
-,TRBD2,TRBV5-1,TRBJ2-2,TGCGCCAGCAGCTTCGGGGGGGACACCGGGGAGCTGTTTTTT,CASSFGGDTGELFF
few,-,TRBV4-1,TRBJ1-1,TGCGCCAGCAGCCAAGTGCCGGGAGGGTTGAACACTGAAGCTTTCTTT,CASSQVPGGLNTEAFF
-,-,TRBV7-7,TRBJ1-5,TGTGCTAGCAGCTTAGCCCCCGGGCAGCCCCAGCATTTT,CASSLAPGQPQHF
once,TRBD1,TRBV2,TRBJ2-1,TGTGCCAGCAGATCCGGGACAGGGGCCTACAATGAGCAGTTCTTC,CASRSGTGAYNEQFF
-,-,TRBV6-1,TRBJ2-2,TGTGCCAGCAGTGAACGGGTCGGGGTGATCACCGGGGAGCTGTTTTTT,CASSERVGVITGELFF
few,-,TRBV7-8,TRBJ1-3,TGTGCCAGCAGCGGCGACGGGTTCAACACCATATATTTT,CASSGDGFNTIYF
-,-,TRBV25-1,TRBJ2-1,TGTGCCAGCAGTGATTCTTTAGGGGGGACTACGGAGCAGTTCTTC,CASSDSLGGTTEQFF
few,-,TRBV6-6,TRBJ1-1,TGTGCCACCAATACCGGGATCAACAAAGGGACTGAAGCTTTCTTT,CATNTGINKGTEAFF
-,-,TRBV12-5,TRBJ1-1,TGTGCTAGTGGTTTGTATAGCGGGGCCGCCAACACTGAAGCTTTCTTT,CASGLYSGAANTEAFF
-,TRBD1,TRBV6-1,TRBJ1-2,TGTGCCAGCAGTGCCTACAGGGGGCTTAGCTATGGCTACACCTTC,CASSAYRGLSYGYTF
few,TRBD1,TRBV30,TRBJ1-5,TGTGCCTGGTCTTCTGACAGGGGTAATCAGCCCCAGCATTTT,CAWSSDRGNQPQHF